This T cell receptor (beta chain) was recovered during a study of blood T cell repertoires in COVID-19 (TCRdb year 2020). For the wider study: Collaborator samples came from the United States, Italy and Spain and covered acute and convalescent phases of COVID-19. The material from the prospective study consisted of cDNA or gDNA derived from T cells, B-cell-depleted T cells, or PBMCs. The dataset comprised deeply sampled blood TCRbeta repertoires from subjects exposed to, actively infected with, or recovered from COVID-19. A freely available public database, intended as a resource for researchers studying the immune response to SARS-CoV-2, is where the repertoires were released. Samples were obtained from the ongoing ImmuneRACE study (first 160 participants) and from over 1,000 subjects provided by 6 global collaborators. A de-identified subject ID, COVID-19 status, age in years and sex were almost always included in the sample metadata. Where available, HLA class I and class II types were obtained from metadata supplied by the sample provider rather than from assay-based typing. Here is what the overall study found, with its caveats: How much clinical and demographic metadata was included differed by source and by participant, and the metadata was provided uncurated.

TCRbeta CDR3 regions were amplified from genomic DNA by means of the immunoSEQ Assay, a bias-controlled multiplex PCR. For the original study's pipeline: The number of nucleated cells in each sample was estimated from the amplification of reference gene primers within the assay. To quantify the absolute abundance of each unique TCRbeta CDR3 rearrangement, sequence reads were collapsed and filtered. Productive Simpson clonality was computed per sample as the square root of Simpson's diversity index over productive rearrangements. The source is immuneACCESS, and TCRdb retained only in-frame sequences with V and J called. Part of the clones is not carried over; for the studies checked, unresolved V genes explain less than half of this, and the remainder is unexplained. The V and J calls and the clone size are those of that table, but D and trimming were determined from the DNA. The sample table records over 450,000 clones; 85% to 90% of these occur just once. 7.5% to 9% of the sample rests with the top ten.

For this clone: Its antigen is currently not known. Base qualities are not provided; no much larger clone lies one nucleotide away.

At one collaborating source in Seattle, patients were enrolled during active infection and were followed longitudinally through the course of disease. Whole blood was collected in K2EDTA tubes by collaborating institutions according to the institutions' own protocols. For TCRbeta analysis, collaborators shipped samples as frozen whole blood, isolated PBMCs, or DNA extracted from either of those sample types. Input material: peripheral blood. This sequence originates from a woman between 50 and 59 years old with COVID-19, enrolled during active disease.

The bases read TGTGCCAGCAGTGAAGCGTTGGCGGGGATAGGGGAGACCCAGTACTTC. The encoded protein is CASSEALAGIGETQYF. The V and J genes are TRBV2 and TRBJ2-5; the D region possibly corresponds to TRBD2 (6 bases align). V lost 0 bases and J lost 5 bases; the stretch between them is 16 bases long. There are 16 amino acids in the CDR3, from cysteine to phenylalanine inclusive. CDR3 DNA is the only sequence kept; it has 48 bases, read in frame from the first base. The germline V gene specifies SNHLY as CDR1 and FYNNEI as CDR2.